A selection of T cell receptor beta chains follows, all from one sample in a study of identical twins. A single record per CDR3 protein comes from TCRdb applying MiXCR to the 5' RACE reads. Seen here are a few hundred thousand distinct CDR3 sequences, approximately 11% observed once, and the top ten hold 3.5% to 4.5%. Another study also made use of these data, one on yellow fever vaccine responses in identical twins.

The sequencing input was memory (CD45RO+) T cells sorted from blood. Every receptor here comes from a woman under 30 in good health. The CDR3 runs from the conserved cysteine through the conserved F or W. Fields, in order: clone size, V gene, J gene, D gene, CDR3 protein, CDR3 DNA. A D gene is named only where the DNA matches it firmly. Size is omitted from some rows. Given values are once, few, many or a class for expanded clones.

size: .; V: TRBV29-1; J: TRBJ2-1; D: TRBD1; CDR3: CSVRDRGSYNEQFF; DNA: TGCAGCGTTAGGGACAGGGGCTCCTACAATGAGCAGTTCTTC
size: few; V: TRBV28; J: TRBJ2-5; D: .; CDR3: CASSLKLGSQTYF; DNA: TGTGCCAGCAGTTTAAAATTAGGGTCCCAAACATACTTC
size: few; V: TRBV3-1; J: TRBJ1-2; D: .; CDR3: CASSQDRALGGYTF; DNA: TGTGCCAGCAGCCAAGACAGGGCCCTCGGCGGCTACACCTTC
size: .; V: TRBV5-1; J: TRBJ2-5; D: TRBD2; CDR3: CASSLGRGVQETQYF; DNA: TGCGCCAGCAGCTTGGGCCGGGGGGTCCAAGAGACCCAGTACTTC
size: .; V: TRBV6-5; J: TRBJ2-1; D: .; CDR3: CASSYAGGARHEQFF; DNA: TGTGCCAGCAGTTACGCAGGGGGGGCGCGGCATGAGCAGTTCTTC
size: many; V: TRBV7-2; J: TRBJ2-3; D: .; CDR3: CASSLMSSGDTQYF; DNA: TGTGCCAGCAGCTTAATGTCATCCGGAGATACGCAGTATTTT
size: .; V: TRBV9; J: TRBJ2-7; D: .; CDR3: CASSVESGTYEQYF; DNA: TGTGCCAGCAGCGTAGAGAGCGGTACCTACGAGCAGTACTTC
size: many; V: TRBV6-1; J: TRBJ2-5; D: TRBD2; CDR3: CASRTSGGRGETQYF; DNA: TGTGCCAGCAGGACTAGCGGGGGCAGAGGAGAGACCCAGTACTTC
size: .; V: TRBV9; J: TRBJ2-2; D: TRBD1; CDR3: CASSVRQGVGELFF; DNA: TGTGCCAGCAGCGTAAGGCAGGGGGTCGGGGAGCTGTTTTTT
size: .; V: TRBV11-2; J: TRBJ2-6; D: TRBD1; CDR3: CASSLWGQGHSGANVLTF; DNA: TGTGCCAGCAGCTTGTGGGGACAGGGCCACTCTGGGGCCAACGTCCTGACTTTC
size: .; V: TRBV6-1; J: TRBJ2-5; D: TRBD1; CDR3: CASSLGQGNWKTQYF; DNA: TGTGCCAGCAGTCTCGGACAGGGGAACTGGAAGACCCAGTACTTC
size: .; V: TRBV20-1; J: TRBJ2-4; D: TRBD2; CDR3: CSAREAGIQNIQYF; DNA: TGCAGTGCTAGAGAAGCGGGGATCCAAAACATTCAGTACTTC
size: many; V: TRBV12-3/TRBV12-4; J: TRBJ1-4; D: .; CDR3: CASTGTSTNEKLFF; DNA: TGTGCCAGCACCGGGACTTCAACTAATGAAAAACTGTTTTTT
size: few; V: TRBV7-2; J: TRBJ2-1; D: .; CDR3: CASSLFVEQFF; DNA: TGTGCCAGCAGCTTATTTGTTGAGCAGTTCTTC
size: .; V: TRBV3-1; J: TRBJ2-4; D: .; CDR3: CASSQEGTVLNIQYF; DNA: TGTGCCAGCAGCCAAGAAGGTACAGTCCTAAACATTCAGTACTTC
size: .; V: TRBV5-1; J: TRBJ2-3; D: TRBD1; CDR3: CASSLWPQSNRGPADTQYF; DNA: TGCGCCAGCAGCTTGTGGCCCCAATCTAACAGGGGTCCGGCAGATACGCAGTATTTT
size: .; V: TRBV10-3; J: TRBJ1-1; D: .; CDR3: CAISESSGKNTEAFF; DNA: TGTGCCATCAGTGAGTCTTCAGGGAAAAACACTGAAGCTTTCTTT